Below, 19 T cell receptor beta chains from the same sample are listed, as sequenced in a study of neurological immune-mediated disorders. In TCRdb, the 5' RACE reads were re-called with MiXCR into one record per CDR3 protein. Seen here are over 65,000 distinct CDR3 sequences, about 9.4% observed once, and the top ten hold 1.5% to 2%. Sequenced material: PBMCs. The receptors were sampled from a man aged 50-60 years in good health.

This clonotype was counted a few times. This sequence joins TRBV28 and TRBJ2-1; 10 nucleotides align to TRBD2. Losses at the gene ends were 10 bases for V and 0 bases for J; bases not matched to a gene: 15. The CDR3 has 18 amino acids. Germline V gene lookup returns CDR1 MDHEN and CDR2 SYDVKM. The CDR3 here is CATEIGLAAPSSYNEQFF. CDR3 DNA sequence: TGTGCCACCGAGATCGGACTAGCGGCCCCCAGCTCCTACAATGAGCAGTTCTTC.

This clonotype occurred many times. This chain uses TRBV5-1 with TRBJ2-5; no reliable D call. Germline CDR1 is SGHRS and CDR2 is YFSETQ. The ends were cut back, 1 base at V and 5 bases at J, with 6 bases in the middle. The CDR3 totals 12 residues. The CDR3 DNA sequence: TGCGCCAGCAGCTTGATGGGGGAGACCCAGTACTTC. Amino acids: CASSLMGETQYF. Using reference TRBV5-1 and TRBJ2-5 for the parts outside the CDR3, the full variable domain is KAGVTQTPRYLIKTRGQQVTLSCSPISGHRSVSWYQQTPGQGLQFLFEYFSETQRNKGNFPGRFSGRQFSNSRSEMNVSTLELGDSALYLCASSLMGETQYFGPGTRLLVL.

In its sample, this clonotype was seen many times. The chain uses TRBV12-3 or TRBV12-4 and TRBJ2-7; 7 nucleotides match TRBD1. Unmatched junction bases numbered 8, after V lost 6 bases and J lost 0 bases. CDR3 length equals 15 residues. The CDR3 region has the DNA TGTGCCAGCAGACATGACAGGGCCAGCTCCTACGAGCAGTACTTC. Protein product: CASRHDRASSYEQYF.

In its sample, this clonotype was seen many times. The V call is TRBV5-5, the J call TRBJ2-7; 7 positions match TRBD1. The germline gives CDR1 SGHKS, CDR2 YYEKEE (reference sequence). This CDR3 comprises 16 residues. The V and J ends lost 0 bases and 5 bases, in that order; junction bases with no gene match: 11. In DNA form, the CDR3 reads TGTGCCAGCAGCTTGGCCTTAGTGAGGGGGCGGGACGAGCAGTACTTC. This translates into CASSLALVRGRDEQYF.

The chain employs TRBV11-3 and TRBJ2-1, with TRBD2 matching over 7 bases. Germline V gene lookup returns CDR1 SGHNT and CDR2 YENEEA. Losses at the gene ends were 0 bases for V and 6 bases for J; bases not matched to a gene: 14. The CDR3 is made up of 18 amino acids. CDR3 region: CASSLDDGGASGGNEQFF. The CDR3 coding sequence is TGTGCCAGCAGCTTAGATGACGGCGGGGCTAGCGGAGGCAATGAGCAGTTCTTC.

Ten or more counts support this clonotype. The chain employs TRBV24-1 and TRBJ1-5; 7 positions match TRBD1. Looked up from germline, CDR1 is KGHDR and CDR2 is SFDVKD. J was trimmed by 3 bases and V by 6 bases; bases with no gene match: 7. CDR3 length: 15 amino acids. The CDR3: CATSPGQRYNQPQHF. The CDR3 DNA is TGTGCCACCAGTCCGGGACAGCGGTACAATCAGCCCCAGCATTTT.

This clonotype was recorded many times. The chain couples TRBV20-1 to TRBJ1-6, with D perhaps matching TRBD1 (5 bases). This CDR3 comprises 14 residues. Germline V lookup: CDR1 DFQATT, CDR2 SNEGSKA (reference sequence). Trimming shortened V by 5 bases and J by 8 bases, and 16 bases separated the two germline ends. This CDR3 is CSAQSWDSDSPLHF. In nucleotides, the CDR3 is TGCAGTGCTCAATCCTGGGACTCTGATTCACCCCTCCACTTT.

V is TRBV6-6 and J is TRBJ2-2; D may correspond to TRBD1 or TRBD2 (5 bases each). The CDR3 covers 16 residues. Germline CDR1 MNHNY, CDR2 SVGAGI (reference sequence). V was shortened by 6 bases and J by 0 bases, with 14 bases between the two germline ends. CDR3 DNA: TGTGCCAGCAGAAATCCGGGACCTTCGAACACCGGGGAGCTGTTTTTT. Its translation: CASRNPGPSNTGELFF.

Turning to this clonotype: A much larger clone sits a single nucleotide away, making a read error possible. The chain combines TRBV5-1 with TRBJ2-1; no reliable D call. The CDR3 loop spans 13 amino acids. Trimming pared 6 bases from V and 9 bases from J, leaving 16 bases between. Germline values: CDR1 SGHRS, CDR2 YFSETQ. CDR3 region: CASNQAPMGEQFF. The CDR3, as DNA: TGCGCCAGCAACCAAGCCCCTATGGGTGAGCAGTTCTTC.

This clonotype was recorded many times. Here the CDR3 reads CASSPSAPESETQYF. For the CDR3, the DNA is TGTGCCAGCAGCCCCAGCGCTCCGGAGTCAGAGACCCAGTACTTC. The rearrangement uses TRBV3-1 and TRBJ2-5; D gene ambiguous. The CDR3 is 15 amino acids. The V gene lost 4 bases and the J gene lost 4 bases, with 16 bases spanning the gap. From germline, CDR1 is LGHDT and CDR2 YNNKEL (reference sequence).

The V and J genes are TRBV30 and TRBJ1-1; perhaps TRBD1 as D (5 bases). The CDR3 length is 13 residues. V lost 5 bases and J lost 3, with 13 bases in between. Germline assignment: CDR1 GTSNPN and CDR2 SVGIG (reference sequence). The CDR3 loop is CAWAADSYTEAFF. The CDR3, as DNA: TGTGCCTGGGCGGCCGACAGTTACACTGAAGCTTTCTTT.

To note about this clonotype: A much bigger clone sits one base away, suggesting this may be a read error. The DNA for the CDR3 is TGTGTCAGCAGCGAGGGGAGTAAGAAGCAGTTCTTC. Protein sequence: CVSSEGSKKQFF. This chain joins TRBV7-3 and TRBJ2-1; D assignment may be TRBD1 or TRBD2 (5 bases each). The CDR3 covers 12 residues. Germline assignment: CDR1 SGHTA and CDR2 FQGTGA.

This clonotype was seen ten or more times. The chain recombines TRBV29-1 with TRBJ2-3; 9 positions match TRBD2. The CDR3 contains 18 residues. Germline-derived CDR1 and CDR2 are SQVTM and ANQGSEA. With V trimmed by 2 bases and J by 4 bases, 16 bases remained unmatched. CDR3 region: CSVEWPRGSGGHADTQYF. The CDR3 DNA reads as TGCAGCGTTGAATGGCCCCGGGGTAGCGGGGGCCACGCAGATACGCAGTATTTT.

This clonotype was recorded at least ten times. The V gene is TRBV7-2, the J gene TRBJ2-3, with TRBD2 matching 11 bases. Germline V lookup: CDR1 SGHTA, CDR2 FQGNSA. This CDR3 contains 18 residues. V was clipped by 2 bases and J by 3 bases; unmatched bases: 10. In DNA, the CDR3 is TGTGCCAGCAGCTTATTCGGAACTAGCGGGAGCAGGACAGATACGCAGTATTTT. Translated: CASSLFGTSGSRTDTQYF.

In its sample, this clonotype was seen many times. This chain links TRBV5-6 with TRBJ2-7, with D tentatively TRBD1 (5 bases). Per germline, CDR1 SGHDT and CDR2 YYEEEE. The CDR3 has 15 residues. Trimming took off 4 bases at V and 0 bases at J, with 14 bases between the two ends. Here the CDR3 reads CASSAVRQSSYEQYF. CDR3 bases: TGTGCCAGCAGCGCCGTCAGACAGAGCTCCTACGAGCAGTACTTC.

This clonotype was recorded a few times. The CDR3 loop reads CSAGKEVANTDTQYF. The CDR3 DNA sequence: TGCAGTGCTGGGAAGGAAGTGGCTAACACAGATACGCAGTATTTT. The rearrangement joins TRBV20-1 to TRBJ2-3; D remains unclear. V lost 5 bases, J lost 2 bases, and 17 bases lay in between. The CDR3 totals 15 residues. The germline CDR1 and CDR2 sequences are DFQATT and SNEGSKA (reference sequence).

The chain is built from TRBV5-1 and TRBJ1-5, with a possible D match to TRBD1 (6 bases). The CDR3 runs 15 residues. V shed 2 bases and J shed 3 bases, with 12 bases lying between them. Germline V CDR1 and CDR2: SGHRS, YFSETQ. CDR3: CASSFDGTINQPQHF. The CDR3 nucleotides read TGCGCCAGCAGCTTCGACGGGACAATCAATCAGCCCCAGCATTTT.

There are many counts of this clonotype. V gene TRBV9 combines with J gene TRBJ2-1; 14 nucleotides agree with TRBD2. The V and J ends lost 4 bases and 6 bases, in that order; junction bases with no gene match: 9. In germline, CDR1 is SGDLS, CDR2 YYNGEE. The CDR3 length is 17 residues. The CDR3 sequence: CASSNEGGLAGVNEQFF. The CDR3 coding sequence is TGTGCCAGCAGCAACGAGGGGGGACTAGCGGGAGTCAATGAGCAGTTCTTC.

The sample holds many counts of this clonotype. The rearrangement joins TRBV7-8 to TRBJ2-1; possibly TRBD2 for D (6 bases). The length of the CDR3 is 14 residues. The ends were cut back, 5 bases at V and 4 bases at J, with 12 bases in the middle. Germline CDR1 SGHVS, CDR2 FQNEAQ. In nucleotides, the CDR3 is TGTGCCAGCAGCCCCTCGACTAGGTACAATGAGCAGTTCTTC. It yields the protein CASSPSTRYNEQFF. Based on the CDR3 plus reference TRBV7-8 and TRBJ2-1, the full variable domain is GAGVSQSPRYKVAKRGQDVALRCDPISGHVSLFWYQQALGQGPEFLTYFQNEAQLDKSGLPSDRFFAERPEGSVSTLKIQRTQQEDSAVYLCASSPSTRYNEQFFGPGTRLTVL.